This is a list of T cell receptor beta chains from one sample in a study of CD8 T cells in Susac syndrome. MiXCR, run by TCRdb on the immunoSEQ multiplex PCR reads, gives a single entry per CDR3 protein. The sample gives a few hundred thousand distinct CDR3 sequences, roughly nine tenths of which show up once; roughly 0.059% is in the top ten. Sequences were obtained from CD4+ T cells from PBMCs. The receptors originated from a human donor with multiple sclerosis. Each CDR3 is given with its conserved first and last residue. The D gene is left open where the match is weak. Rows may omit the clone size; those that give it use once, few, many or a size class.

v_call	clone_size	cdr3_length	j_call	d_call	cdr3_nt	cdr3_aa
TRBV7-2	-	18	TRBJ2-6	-	TGTGCCAGCAGCTTAGCGCAGTTCGTGAGTACTGGGGCCAACGTCCTGACTTTC	CASSLAQFVSTGANVLTF
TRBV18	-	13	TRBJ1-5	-	TGTGCCAGCTCACCCGCAGAGAATCAGCCCCAGCATTTT	CASSPAENQPQHF
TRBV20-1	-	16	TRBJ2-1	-	TGCAGTGTCTCTCGACTGGGTGACACAGCCTACAATGAGCAGTTCTTC	CSVSRLGDTAYNEQFF
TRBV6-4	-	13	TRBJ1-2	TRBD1	TGTGCCAGCAGTGACAACAGGGGAGATGGCTACACCTTC	CASSDNRGDGYTF
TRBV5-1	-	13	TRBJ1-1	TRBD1	TGCGCCAGCAGCTTGGAAGGGGGCAGAGGAGCTTTCTTT	CASSLEGGRGAFF
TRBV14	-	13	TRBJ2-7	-	TGTGCCAGCAGCCGGGACCGAAATACCGAGCAGTACTTC	CASSRDRNTEQYF
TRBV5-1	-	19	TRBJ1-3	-	TGCGCCAGCAGCCCAGGCCTAGGACAGCCTACTAGGAGAGGAAACACCATATATTTT	CASSPGLGQPTRRGNTIYF
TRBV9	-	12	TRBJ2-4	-	TGTGCCAGCAGCGGGGGGACTGACATTCAGTACTTC	CASSGGTDIQYF
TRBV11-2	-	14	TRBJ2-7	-	TGTGCCAGCAGCCCCAACCTAGCCCTCTACGAGCAGTACTTC	CASSPNLALYEQYF
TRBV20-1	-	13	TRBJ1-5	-	TGCAGTGCTAGAGATGACGGGAATCAGCCCCAGCATTTT	CSARDDGNQPQHF
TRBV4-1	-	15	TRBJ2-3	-	TGCGCCAGCAGCCAAGTGGGGGCGGGGGTGGATACGCAGTATTTT	CASSQVGAGVDTQYF
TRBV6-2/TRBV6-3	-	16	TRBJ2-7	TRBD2	TGTGCCAGCAGTTCCTCCGGGACTAGCGGGATCTACGAGCAGTACTTC	CASSSSGTSGIYEQYF
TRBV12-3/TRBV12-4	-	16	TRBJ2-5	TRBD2	TGTGCCAGCAGTGGTAGCGGGGGCCCGTACCAAGAGACCCAGTACTTC	CASSGSGGPYQETQYF
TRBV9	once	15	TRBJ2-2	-	TGTGCCAGCAGCCCAGTTCAGGGGTTCTCTGGGGAGCTGTTTTTT	CASSPVQGFSGELFF
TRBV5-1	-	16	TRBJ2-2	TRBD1	TGCGCCAGCAGCCATCAAGGGACAGCCAACACCGGGGAGCTGTTTTTT	CASSHQGTANTGELFF
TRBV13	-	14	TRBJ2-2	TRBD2	TGTGCCAGCAGCCTCGGGACTAGCGGGAGGGAGCTGTTTTTT	CASSLGTSGRELFF
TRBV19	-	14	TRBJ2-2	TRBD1	TGTGCCAGTAGCGCGACAGGGGTTACCGGGGAGCTGTTTTTT	CASSATGVTGELFF
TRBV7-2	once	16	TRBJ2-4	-	TGTGCCAGCAGCTCCTACGGAGGCCTAGCCAAAAACATTCAGTACTTC	CASSSYGGLAKNIQYF
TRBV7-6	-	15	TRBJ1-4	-	TGTGCCAGCAGCTCCCAGGCGGAAGCCAATGAAAAACTGTTTTTT	CASSSQAEANEKLFF
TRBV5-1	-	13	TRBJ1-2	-	TGCGCCAGCAGCTTGGGATATCAGGGAGGCTACACCTTC	CASSLGYQGGYTF
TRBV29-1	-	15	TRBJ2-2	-	TGCAGCGCTGTCCGGGACTCCTTAAACACCGGGGAGCTGTTTTTT	CSAVRDSLNTGELFF
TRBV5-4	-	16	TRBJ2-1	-	TGTGCCAGCAGCTTGGGCAGGGCCGGGTTCTACAATGAGCAGTTCTTC	CASSLGRAGFYNEQFF
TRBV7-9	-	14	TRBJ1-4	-	TGTGCCAGCAACTTTGGGACAACTAATGAAAAACTGTTTTTT	CASNFGTTNEKLFF
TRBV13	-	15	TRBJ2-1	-	TGTGCCAGCAGCGGCCGGCAGACATTTAACAATGAGCAGTTCTTC	CASSGRQTFNNEQFF
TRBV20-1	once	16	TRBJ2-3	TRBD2	TGCAGTGCTGCCAGGAGACTAGCGGGAGCGGCAGATACGCAGTATTTT	CSAARRLAGAADTQYF
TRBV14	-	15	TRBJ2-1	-	TGTGCCAGCAGCCCCCTGACGGTATCCTACAATGAGCAGTTCTTC	CASSPLTVSYNEQFF
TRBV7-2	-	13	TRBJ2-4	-	TGTGCCAGCAGGAGGGACCACAGGGACATTCAGTACTTC	CASRRDHRDIQYF
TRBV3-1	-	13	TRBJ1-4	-	TGTGCCAGCCGCGCAGAAACTAATGAAAAACTGTTTTTT	CASRAETNEKLFF
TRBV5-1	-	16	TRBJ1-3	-	TGCGCCAGCAGCCCCTGGGGACCGAGCTCTGGAAACACCATATATTTT	CASSPWGPSSGNTIYF
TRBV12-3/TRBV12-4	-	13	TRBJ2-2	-	TGTGCCACCCGCCCTTCCAACACCGGGGAGCTGTTTTTT	CATRPSNTGELFF
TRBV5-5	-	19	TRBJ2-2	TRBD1	TGTGCCAGCAGCTTAGGGGTTGGGACAGGGAGGGCGAACACCGGGGAGCTGTTTTTT	CASSLGVGTGRANTGELFF
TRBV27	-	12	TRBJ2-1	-	TGTGCCAGCAGTGCTCAGGGGGGTGAGCAGTTCTTC	CASSAQGGEQFF
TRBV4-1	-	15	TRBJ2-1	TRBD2	TGCGCCAGCCGTAGCGGGGCCAGCTCCTACAATGAGCAGTTCTTC	CASRSGASSYNEQFF
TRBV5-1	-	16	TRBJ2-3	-	TGCGCCAGCAGCTTCGGGGGAGCGGCTAGCACAGATACGCAGTATTTT	CASSFGGAASTDTQYF
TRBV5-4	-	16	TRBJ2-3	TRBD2	TGTGCCAGCAGCTTGGACCTAGCGGGACGTTCAGATACGCAGTATTTT	CASSLDLAGRSDTQYF
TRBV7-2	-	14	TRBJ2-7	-	TGTGCCAGCAGCTTAGCTCAGGGTCCCTACGAGCAGTACTTC	CASSLAQGPYEQYF
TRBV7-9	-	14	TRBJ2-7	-	TGTGCCAGCTCGGCCGAGATTCCACCCTACGAGCAGTACTTC	CASSAEIPPYEQYF
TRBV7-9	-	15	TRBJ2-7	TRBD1	TGTGCCAGCAGCTCCAGGGCAGGGGGCCAGCACGAGCAGTACTTC	CASSSRAGGQHEQYF
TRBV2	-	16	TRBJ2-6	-	TGTGCCAGCAGTGTCGGGTGGAACGCTGGGGCCAACGTCCTGACTTTC	CASSVGWNAGANVLTF
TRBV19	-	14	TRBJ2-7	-	TGTGCCAGTAGTATCGGCCAGTCCAACTACGAGCAGTACTTC	CASSIGQSNYEQYF
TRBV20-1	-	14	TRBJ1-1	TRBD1	TGCAGTGCTAGACGACAGGGGGCGAACACTGAAGCTTTCTTT	CSARRQGANTEAFF
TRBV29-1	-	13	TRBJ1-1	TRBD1	TGCAGCGTTGCGTCACAGGGGAGCACTGAAGCTTTCTTT	CSVASQGSTEAFF
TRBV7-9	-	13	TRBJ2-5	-	TGTGCCAGCAGGGACCAGGAGGGCGAGACCCAGTACTTC	CASRDQEGETQYF
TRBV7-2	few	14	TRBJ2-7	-	TGTGCCAGCAGCTTAGCAGGGGCAGGATCCGAGCAGTACTTC	CASSLAGAGSEQYF
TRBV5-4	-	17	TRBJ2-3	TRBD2	TGTGCCAGCAGCTTGACGAGGCTAGCGGGGAACTTAGATACGCAGTATTTT	CASSLTRLAGNLDTQYF
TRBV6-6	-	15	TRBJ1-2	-	TGTGCCAGCAGTTACGGGTCCGCCCGCCTGGGGGGCTACACCTTC	CASSYGSARLGGYTF
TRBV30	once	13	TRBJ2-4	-	TGTGCCTGGAGTGTACCAGGGGGGGTAGGAGGGTACTTC	CAWSVPGGVGGYF
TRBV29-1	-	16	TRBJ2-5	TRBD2	TGCAGCGTTGAAGTAGGGCTAGCGGGGGGAGGAGAGACCCAGTACTTC	CSVEVGLAGGGETQYF
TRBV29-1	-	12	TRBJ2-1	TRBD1	TGCAGCGATCGGACAGGGAACAATGAGCAGTTCTTC	CSDRTGNNEQFF
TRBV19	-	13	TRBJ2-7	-	TGTGCCAGTAGTATCGGGCAGTGGGACGAGCAGTACTTC	CASSIGQWDEQYF
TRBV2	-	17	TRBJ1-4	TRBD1	TGTGCCAGCAGTGCCGGGACAGGGATAGTAGCTAATGAAAAACTGTTTTTT	CASSAGTGIVANEKLFF
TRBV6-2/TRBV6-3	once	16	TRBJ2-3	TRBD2	TGTGCCAGCAAAACGACGGTAGCGGGGAACACAGATACGCAGTATTTT	CASKTTVAGNTDTQYF
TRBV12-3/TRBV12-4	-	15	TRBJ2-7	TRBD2	TGTGCCAGCAGTCCCCAGCTAGGCGGGAGAAACGAGCAGTACTTC	CASSPQLGGRNEQYF
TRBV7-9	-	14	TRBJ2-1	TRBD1	TGTGCCAGCAGCTTAAGGCAGGGGGTGAATGAGCAGTTCTTC	CASSLRQGVNEQFF
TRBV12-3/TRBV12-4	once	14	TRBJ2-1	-	TGTGCCAGCAGTTTAGGAGGGGGGGTCAATGAGCAGTTCTTC	CASSLGGGVNEQFF
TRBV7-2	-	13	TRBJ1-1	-	TGTGCCAGCAGCTTACTGAGCAACACTGAAGCTTTCTTT	CASSLLSNTEAFF
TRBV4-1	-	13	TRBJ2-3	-	TGCGCCAGCAGCCAAGCTTCGGACGGTACGCAGTATTTT	CASSQASDGTQYF